A selection of T cell receptor beta chains follows, all from one sample in a study of human T cells and chemical hapten exposure. TCRdb fed the RACE reads into MiXCR, producing one record per CDR3 protein. This sample carries 80,000 to 100,000 distinct CDR3 sequences, 10% to 12% of them seen once, and the ten largest clones take about 3.1%. This specimen consisted of whole blood, obtained in connection with sensitization to the hapten diphenylcyclopropenone (DPC). These receptors were taken from a woman in her sixties with alopecia areata. Some clones in this sample may be carry-over from other donors' samples. The CDR3 runs from the conserved cysteine through the conserved F or W. A D gene is named only where the DNA matches it firmly. A row's size may be missing; if present it is once, few, many or a size class.

cdr3_length | j_call | d_call | clone_size | v_call | cdr3_nt | cdr3_aa
12 | TRBJ1-1 | TRBD1 | many | TRBV10-1 | TGCGCCAGCAGTCCAGGGGGCACTGAAGCTTTCTTT | CASSPGGTEAFF
15 | TRBJ1-1 | . | . | TRBV11-2 | TGTGCCAGCAGCTTAGAGGTGGCGGGGAACACTGAAGCTTTCTTT | CASSLEVAGNTEAFF
14 | TRBJ2-3 | . | few | TRBV6-6 | TGTGCCAGCAGGTTAGGAATCTTGGCAGATACGCAGTATTTT | CASRLGILADTQYF
13 | TRBJ1-2 | . | many | TRBV10-3 | TGTGCCATCAGTCAACAGGTCGGGCGGGGCTACACCTTC | CAISQQVGRGYTF
15 | TRBJ2-5 | TRBD2 | . | TRBV4-1 | TGCGCCAGCAGCCAAGGTTCGGGACTACTGGAGACCCAGTACTTC | CASSQGSGLLETQYF
15 | TRBJ2-3 | . | . | TRBV4-1 | TGCGCCAGCAGCCAAGATCGGCTAGCTGGTGATACGCAGTATTTT | CASSQDRLAGDTQYF
15 | TRBJ2-1 | . | many | TRBV3-1 | TGTGCCAGCAGCCAAGGGGCATCGCGCCGCAATGAGCAGTTCTTC | CASSQGASRRNEQFF
13 | TRBJ2-5 | . | few | TRBV10-1 | TGCGCCAGCAGTGAGTCAATACCCGAGACCCAGTACTTC | CASSESIPETQYF
19 | TRBJ2-3 | TRBD2 | many | TRBV4-2 | TGTGCCAGCAGCCAATTTGCGGGCGGGGGGGCCCGGAGCACAGATACGCAGTATTTT | CASSQFAGGGARSTDTQYF
14 | TRBJ2-7 | . | many | TRBV5-4 | TGTGCCAGCAGCTTGGAAGTTGGGCCCAACGAGCAGTACTTC | CASSLEVGPNEQYF
15 | TRBJ1-1 | TRBD1 | . | TRBV20-1 | TGCAGTGCTAGAGATTTCAGGGGGCGGGTTACTGAAGCTTTCTTT | CSARDFRGRVTEAFF
12 | TRBJ2-1 | . | few | TRBV20-1 | TGCAGTGCTACTCGACCTGCTAATGAGCAGTTCTTC | CSATRPANEQFF
12 | TRBJ2-5 | . | few | TRBV20-1 | TGCAGTGCCAAACTTATTTTAGAGACCCAGTACTTC | CSAKLILETQYF
15 | TRBJ1-6 | . | . | TRBV14 | TGTGCCAGCAGCCAACATGGGCCCCCAGAGTCGCCCCTCCACTTT | CASSQHGPPESPLHF
15 | TRBJ2-1 | TRBD1 | few | TRBV12-3/TRBV12-4 | TGTGCCAGCACCATCGGACAGGGATTGGGCAATGAGCAGTTCTTC | CASTIGQGLGNEQFF
14 | TRBJ1-1 | . | . | TRBV2 | TGTGCCAGCATAGGGCAGGTTCGCAACACTGAAGCTTTCTTT | CASIGQVRNTEAFF
14 | TRBJ2-3 | TRBD1 | . | TRBV5-4 | TGTGCCAGCAGCTGGACAGGGGCAGCGGATACGCAGTATTTT | CASSWTGAADTQYF
16 | TRBJ2-3 | TRBD2 | few | TRBV6-1 | TGTGCCAGCAGTGAAGCACTAGCGGGGGGCACAGATACGCAGTATTTT | CASSEALAGGTDTQYF